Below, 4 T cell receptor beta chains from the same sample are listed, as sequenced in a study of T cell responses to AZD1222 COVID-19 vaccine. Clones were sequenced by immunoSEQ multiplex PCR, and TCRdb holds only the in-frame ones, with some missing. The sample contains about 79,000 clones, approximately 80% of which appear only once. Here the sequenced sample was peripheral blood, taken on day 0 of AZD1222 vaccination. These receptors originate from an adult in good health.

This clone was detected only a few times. The DNA of the CDR3 is TGTGCCAGCAGCCAGGGGACAGGACCGAACACTGAAGCTTTCTTT. Amino acids: CASSQGTGPNTEAFF. The chain links TRBV3-1 (or the pseudogene TRBV3-2) to TRBJ1-1; TRBD1 agrees at 8 bases. CDR3 size: 15 residues. Trimming took 3 bases from V and 1 from J; bases not matched to a gene: 4. The germline V gene encodes CDR1 LGHDT and CDR2 YNNKEL (reference sequence).

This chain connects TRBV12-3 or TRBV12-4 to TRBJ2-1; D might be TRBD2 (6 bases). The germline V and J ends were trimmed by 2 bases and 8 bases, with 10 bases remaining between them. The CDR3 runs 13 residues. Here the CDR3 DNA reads TGTGCCAGCAGTTTAACCCGGAGGGATGAGCAGTTCTTC. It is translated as CASSLTRRDEQFF.

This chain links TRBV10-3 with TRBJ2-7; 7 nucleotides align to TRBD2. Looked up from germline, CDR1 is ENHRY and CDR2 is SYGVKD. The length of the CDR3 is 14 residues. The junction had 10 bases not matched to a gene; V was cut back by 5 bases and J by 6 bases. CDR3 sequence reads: CAISLAGAGGEQYF. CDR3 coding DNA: TGTGCCATCAGTTTGGCGGGAGCGGGCGGCGAGCAGTACTTC.

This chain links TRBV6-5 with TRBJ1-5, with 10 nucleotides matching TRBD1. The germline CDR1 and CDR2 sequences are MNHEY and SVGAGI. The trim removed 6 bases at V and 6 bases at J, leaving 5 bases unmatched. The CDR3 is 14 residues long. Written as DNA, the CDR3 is TGTGCCAGCAGAGGGACAGGGGCAGGTCAGCCCCAGCATTTT. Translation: CASRGTGAGQPQHF.